These 13 T cell receptor beta chains originate from one sample sequenced in a study of T-cell reconstitution after alpha-beta-depleted transplantation in children. Preparation of the TCRbeta library was carried out with unique molecular identifiers. TCRdb used MiXCR to reprocess the PCR reads, holding one entry per CDR3 protein. The table lists about 690,000 distinct CDR3 sequences, roughly 15% of them singletons. Specimen: PBMCs from the stem cell graft donor, collected from the stem cell graft. Receptor source: a human donor who donated a stem cell graft to a child with acute myeloid leukemia.

This clonotype was seen more than once but under ten times. The CDR3 sequence is CSARPRQGRETQYF. In nucleotides, the CDR3 is TGCAGTGCTAGACCTCGGCAGGGGAGAGAGACCCAGTACTTC. The chain links TRBV20-1 to TRBJ2-5; D possibly corresponds to TRBD1 (6 bases). V was cut by 2 bases and J by 4 bases, with 14 bases left in between. The CDR3 spans 14 residues. Germline V CDR1 and CDR2: DFQATT, SNEGSKA (reference sequence).

This chain joins TRBV7-8 and TRBJ1-1; TRBD1 agrees at 7 bases. Germline assignment: CDR1 SGHVS and CDR2 FQNEAQ. J gave up 10 bases and V 5 bases, and 10 bases lay outside the gene matches. The CDR3 is 13 amino acids. Here the CDR3 DNA reads TGTGCCAGCAGCCCTGATGGGACAGTTGCAGCTTTCTTT. It yields the protein CASSPDGTVAAFF.

This clonotype was observed a few times. The chain joins TRBV29-1 to TRBJ1-4; D call uncertain. V was clipped by 3 bases and J by 6 bases, with 11 bases between them. The CDR3 totals 13 residues. The germline V gene has CDR1 SQVTM and CDR2 ANQGSEA. CDR3: CSVEEYGDEKLFF. As DNA, the CDR3 is TGCAGCGTTGAGGAATACGGAGATGAAAAACTGTTTTTT.

Many counts were recorded for this clonotype. V is TRBV29-1 and J is TRBJ1-6; D gene unclear. The CDR3 has 13 amino acids. V was trimmed by 6 bases and J by 7 bases, leaving 13 bases between them. Germline V gene lookup returns CDR1 SQVTM and CDR2 ANQGSEA. The CDR3 is CSVVTGNNSPLHF. Written as DNA, the CDR3 is TGCAGCGTCGTGACGGGCAACAATTCACCCCTCCACTTT.

This clonotype was observed at least ten times. CDR3 in DNA: TGCGCCAGCAGCTTGGGGGGTGCTAGCACAGATACGCAGTATTTT. This translates into CASSLGGASTDTQYF. The rearrangement links TRBV5-1 to TRBJ2-3; D is unresolved. Trimming pared 0 bases from V and 0 bases from J, leaving 8 bases between. The germline gives CDR1 SGHRS, CDR2 YFSETQ. This CDR3 region has 15 residues.

V is TRBV7-9 and J is TRBJ1-2; 11 bases are shared with TRBD1. The CDR3 is 17 residues long. Germline CDR1 and CDR2: SEHNR and FQNEAQ (reference sequence). The V gene end was trimmed by 5 bases and the J gene end by 8 bases; junction bases not matched to a gene: 16. The CDR3 DNA reads as TGTGCCAGCAGCCAGCCTTCGGGACAGGGGGAGGTGACGGGCTACACCTTC. The encoded protein is CASSQPSGQGEVTGYTF.

Ten or more counts support this clonotype. V usage is TRBV20-1 and J usage is TRBJ1-5; 7 positions agree with TRBD1. V was clipped by 3 bases and J by 0 bases; unmatched bases: 11. CDR1 is DFQATT and CDR2 is SNEGSKA in the germline V gene (reference sequence). This CDR3 contains 17 residues. DNA of the CDR3: TGCAGTGCTAGCCGTGGTTTGGACAGGATTAGCAATCAGCCCCAGCATTTT. Translating it yields CSASRGLDRISNQPQHF.

The chain combines TRBV19 with TRBJ1-2; no clear D gene. This CDR3 contains 14 residues. Germline CDR1 reads LNHDA; CDR2 reads SQIVND (reference sequence). Trimming took off 4 bases at V and 2 bases at J, with 11 bases between the two ends. CDR3 nucleotides: TGTGCCAGTAGTAACGGACGGATCAACTATGGCTACACCTTC. Protein sequence: CASSNGRINYGYTF.

This clonotype was seen a few times. This chain links TRBV20-1 with TRBJ2-7, with 9 bases lining up with TRBD2. The CDR3 spans 16 residues. Germline V lookup: CDR1 DFQATT, CDR2 SNEGSKA (reference sequence). V shed 0 bases, J shed 2 bases, and the junction held 8 bases outside the gene matches. CDR3 sequence: CSARDIAGVFAYEQYF. The CDR3 DNA reads TGCAGTGCTAGAGACATAGCGGGGGTATTTGCCTACGAGCAGTACTTC.

This clonotype was seen repeatedly, ten times or more. This chain connects TRBV29-1 to TRBJ2-7, with D possibly TRBD2 on 5 matching bases. The CDR3 sequence is 13 residues long. The V gene lost 4 bases and the J gene lost 5 bases, with 15 bases spanning the gap. Looked up from germline, CDR1 is SQVTM and CDR2 is ANQGSEA. The CDR3 DNA reads TGCAGCGTTGCAACACCGGGGAGCCACGAGCAGTACTTC. The encoded protein is CSVATPGSHEQYF.

The chain joins TRBV28 to TRBJ1-5; the D gene is possibly TRBD1 (6 bases). The germline V gene has CDR1 MDHEN and CDR2 SYDVKM. This CDR3 contains 14 residues. Deletions cut 6 bases from V and 5 bases from J, with 14 bases between. This CDR3 is CASSRQGSHQPQHF. The CDR3 DNA follows: TGTGCCAGCAGCCGCCAGGGGTCCCATCAGCCCCAGCATTTT. Complete variable domain (other parts from reference TRBV28 and TRBJ1-5): DVKVTQSSRYLVKRTGEKVFLECVQDMDHENMFWYRQDPGLGLRLIYFSYDVKMKEKGDIPEGYSVSREKKERFSLILESASTNQTSMYLCASSRQGSHQPQHFGDGTRLSIL.

This clonotype was recorded a few times. V usage is TRBV5-5 and J usage is TRBJ1-6; D is perhaps TRBD1 (5 bases). This CDR3 is 14 amino acids long. The germline gives CDR1 SGHKS, CDR2 YYEKEE (reference sequence). Trimming shortened V by 7 bases and J by 8 bases, and 16 bases separated the two germline ends. This CDR3 reads CASRGESLDSPLHF. CDR3 bases: TGTGCCAGCCGAGGGGAGAGTTTAGATTCACCCCTCCACTTT.

This chain connects TRBV20-1 to TRBJ1-2; D is unresolved. The germline V gene has CDR1 DFQATT and CDR2 SNEGSKA (reference sequence). The V end lost 6 bases, the J end lost 5 bases, and 13 bases lay between the germline ends. The CDR3 covers 12 residues. CDR3 coding DNA: TGCAGTGCCCCTAAATCTATTTATGGCTACACCTTC. Protein product: CSAPKSIYGYTF.